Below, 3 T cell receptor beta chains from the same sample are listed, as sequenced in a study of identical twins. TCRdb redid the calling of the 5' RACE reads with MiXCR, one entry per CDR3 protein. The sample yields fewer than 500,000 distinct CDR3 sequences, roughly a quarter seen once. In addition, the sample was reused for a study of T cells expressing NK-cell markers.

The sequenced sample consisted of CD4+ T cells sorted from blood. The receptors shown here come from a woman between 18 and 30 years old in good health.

In DNA form, the CDR3 reads TGTGCCAGCCGGAGTGGCAGGGGCGACACCGGGGAGCTGTTTTTT. Residues: CASRSGRGDTGELFF. The V call is TRBV2, the J call TRBJ2-2; tentatively, D is TRBD1 (6 bases). Deletions cut 8 bases from V and 3 bases from J, with 16 bases between. This CDR3 region has 15 residues. Germline CDR1 and CDR2: SNHLY and FYNNEI.

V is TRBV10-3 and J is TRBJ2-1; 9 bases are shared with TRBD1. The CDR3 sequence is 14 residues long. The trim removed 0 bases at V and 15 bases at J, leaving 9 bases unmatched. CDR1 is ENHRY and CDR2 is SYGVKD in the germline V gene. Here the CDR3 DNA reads TGTGCCATCAGTGAGTCCGAACGACAGGGGGGGTTGTTCTTC. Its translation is CAISESERQGGLFF.

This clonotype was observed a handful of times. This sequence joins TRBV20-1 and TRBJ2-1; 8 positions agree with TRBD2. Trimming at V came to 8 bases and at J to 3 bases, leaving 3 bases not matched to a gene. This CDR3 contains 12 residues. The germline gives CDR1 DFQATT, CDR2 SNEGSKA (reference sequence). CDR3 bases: TGCAGTTGGGGGACTAGCTACAATGAGCAGTTCTTC. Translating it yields CSWGTSYNEQFF.